This TCR beta chain was recorded in a study of OX40 agonist ivuxolimab in advanced cancers. Study information: An agonistic anti-OX40 (CD134) antibody, ivuxolimab, was used to treat the patients. Enrolled patients in dose escalation had cancers that were hepatocellular carcinoma, melanoma, renal cell or head and neck cancer. Study observations and caveats: People who partly responded at 0.1-3.0 mg/kg had some of the least clonal expansion seen. Clones of CD4+ and CD8+ blood T cells grew by week 6 at doses of 0.1 to 3.0 mg/kg.

Repertoires were generated with immunoSEQ multiplex PCR, while TCRdb's copy carries only in-frame clones and drops some. This table holds around 92,000 clones, around 84% found once. As to this clone: Its target is not known.

The sequenced sample was CD4+ or CD8+ T cells sorted from blood, obtained in a trial of the OX40 agonist ivuxolimab. The source is an adult with an advanced solid tumor such as melanoma, head and neck, liver or kidney cancer.

The CDR3 region is CASRTGGQPQHF. DNA of the CDR3: TGTGCCAGCAGGACCGGCGGGCAGCCCCAGCATTTT. The V call is TRBV27, the J call TRBJ1-5; no reliable D call. The length of the CDR3 is 12 residues. V lost 6 bases and J 7 bases, leaving 10 bases between the germline ends. CDR1 and CDR2 (germline): MNHEY, SMNVEV (reference sequence).